The T cell receptor (beta chain) described here comes from a study of T cells after yellow fever vaccination. Germline CDR1 is MDHEN and CDR2 is SYDVKM. This CDR3 is built from 15 residues. V shed 6 bases and J 5 bases; nucleotides not matched to a gene: 11. This clonotype was counted only a few times. MiXCR was run by TCRdb on the 5' RACE reads, yielding one entry per CDR3 protein. Of about 150,000 distinct CDR3 sequences listed, roughly 6.7% were seen once; the top ten hold about 0.61%. This specimen was CD4+ T cells sorted from PBMCs, taken 10 days after the yellow fever booster vaccination. The source is a man between 25 and 39 years old who received the YFV17D yellow fever vaccine. The genes are TRBV28 and TRBJ2-3; 7 bases fit TRBD2. CDR3 sequence: CASSNSGTYKDTQYF. The CDR3, as DNA: TGTGCCAGCAGCAACAGCGGGACCTATAAAGATACGCAGTATTTT. Filled out from reference TRBV28 and TRBJ2-3, the complete variable domain reads DVKVTQSSRYLVKRTGEKVFLECVQDMDHENMFWYRQDPGLGLRLIYFSYDVKMKEKGDIPEGYSVSREKKERFSLILESASTNQTSMYLCASSNSGTYKDTQYFGPGTRLTVL.